This TCR beta chain was captured in a study of T cell responses to AZD1222 COVID-19 vaccine (dated by TCRdb to the early 2020s). In terms of the full investigation: AZD1222 recipients with second doses at about 4 weeks or about 12 weeks were pooled, because spike-specific TCR depth and breadth did not differ between schedules. TCR sequencing was performed for more than 230 trial participants, of whom 200 to 220 were given two doses of AZD1222 and around 25 were given two doses of MenACWY control vaccine. Enrollment into the trials was organized by age into subgroups of 18-55, 56-69 and 70-plus years, and those subgroups contained roughly 160, 29 and 62 TCR-sequenced participants, respectively. Findings and caveats that apply to the study as a whole: Only five to seven AZD1222 recipients were SARS-CoV-2 seropositive at baseline, limiting conclusions about previously exposed vaccinees. The vaccine-associated CD4 TCRs covered the entire spike protein, and the dominant responses fell in regions 160-218 and 743-854. Reportedly, almost half of the unique spike-specific TCRs recognized epitopes lying outside the regions that are mutated in the B.1.351 and B.1.1.7 variants. A significant rise in spike-specific TCR breadth and depth was observed after two AZD1222 doses relative to day 0 and relative to MenACWY recipients. In the small 56-69-year group, the increase in depth fell short of significance, most likely because of low power. Participants were mostly white British, with more females than males. The authors suggested clonal diversity may have been underestimated. No day 14 peak-response samples were available, so repertoires were characterized only after the peak T cell response.

Based on the germline V gene, the CDR1 and CDR2 sequences are SGHDT and YYEEEE. CDR3 length: 16 amino acids, cysteine to phenylalanine. Only CDR3 DNA is held: 48 bases, read in frame from base 1. V was cut back by 1 base and J by 4 bases, leaving a gap of 14 bases between them. What this sample's time point label stands for: baseline before first vaccination. Vaccinee samples were obtained from the UK trials COV001 and COV002, which included a single-blind randomized controlled phase 2/3 trial of AZD1222 (ChAdOx1 nCoV-19) in healthy adults. For TCRbeta chain sequencing, PBMC samples from trial participants were taken at day 0 and at day 28 after the second dose. The CDR3 regions of human TCRbeta chains were analyzed by immunosequencing. The paper's processing steps were these. Repertoire TCRs were matched against a reference library of SARS-CoV-2-specific TCRs generated with the MIRA antigen-specificity platform. Breadth was defined as the fraction of unique TCRs that were SARS-CoV-2-associated. Depth was defined as the fraction of total T cells that were SARS-CoV-2-associated. Using the MIRA data, each spike-specific TCR was mapped to the spike region that the TCR reacts to and placed in a CD4 or CD8 class. Log10-transformed breadth and depth values were compared by one-way ANOVA with Sidak's multiple comparisons tests. TCRdb took over this immuneACCESS table, retaining in-frame rearrangements with V and J assigned. Such tables are incomplete; in checked studies, under half of the missing clones stem from an unresolved V gene, and the remainder is unexplained. That table is the source of V, J and clone size, and D and trimming were worked out from the DNA. Counted in this sample were about 150,000 clones; around 89% of them appeared once. The ten largest clones represent more than 13% of the sample.

A remark on this clone: It has no known antigen specificity. No clone much larger than this one lies a single base away; base qualities are absent.

This sequence was found in an adult in good health. This specimen was peripheral blood, taken on day 0 of AZD1222 vaccination. Here the chain combines TRBV5-6 and TRBJ2-2; the D gene is tentatively TRBD1 or TRBD2, each matching 5 bases. The DNA sequence is given as TGTGCCAGCAGCTTGTGGGCCGGGACGGTCACCGGGGAGCTGTTTTTT. Its translation is CASSLWAGTVTGELFF.